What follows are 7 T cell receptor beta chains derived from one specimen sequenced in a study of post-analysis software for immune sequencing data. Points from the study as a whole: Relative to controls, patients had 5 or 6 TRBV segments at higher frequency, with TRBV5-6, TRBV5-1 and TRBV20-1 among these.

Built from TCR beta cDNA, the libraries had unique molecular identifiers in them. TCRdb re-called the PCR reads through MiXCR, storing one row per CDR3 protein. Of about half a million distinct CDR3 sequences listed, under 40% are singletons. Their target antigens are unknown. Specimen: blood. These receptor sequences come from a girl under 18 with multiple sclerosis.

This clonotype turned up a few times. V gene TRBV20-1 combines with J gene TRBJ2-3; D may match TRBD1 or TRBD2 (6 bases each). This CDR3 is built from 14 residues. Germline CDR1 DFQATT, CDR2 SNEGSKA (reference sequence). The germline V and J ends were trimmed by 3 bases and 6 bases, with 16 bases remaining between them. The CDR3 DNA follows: TGCAGTGCTAGTGAATACCGGGGGCGTGATACGCAGTATTTT. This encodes CSASEYRGRDTQYF.

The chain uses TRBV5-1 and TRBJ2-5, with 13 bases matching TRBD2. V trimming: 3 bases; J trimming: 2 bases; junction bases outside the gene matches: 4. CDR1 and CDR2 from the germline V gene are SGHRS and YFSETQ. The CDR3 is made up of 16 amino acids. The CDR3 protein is CASSSGLAGDQETQYF. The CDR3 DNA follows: TGCGCCAGCAGCTCTGGACTAGCGGGAGATCAAGAGACCCAGTACTTC.

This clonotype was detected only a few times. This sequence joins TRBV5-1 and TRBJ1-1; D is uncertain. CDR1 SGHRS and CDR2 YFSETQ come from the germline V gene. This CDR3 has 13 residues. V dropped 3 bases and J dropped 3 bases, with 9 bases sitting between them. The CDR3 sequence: CASSWSRDTEAFF. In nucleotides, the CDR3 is TGCGCCAGCAGCTGGAGTAGGGACACTGAAGCTTTCTTT.

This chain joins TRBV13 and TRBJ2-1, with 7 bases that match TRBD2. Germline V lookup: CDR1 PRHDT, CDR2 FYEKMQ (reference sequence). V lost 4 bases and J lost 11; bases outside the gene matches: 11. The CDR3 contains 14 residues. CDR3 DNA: TGTGCCAGCAGCTCGACATCCGGGGGGAATCAGCAGTTCTTC. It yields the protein CASSSTSGGNQQFF.

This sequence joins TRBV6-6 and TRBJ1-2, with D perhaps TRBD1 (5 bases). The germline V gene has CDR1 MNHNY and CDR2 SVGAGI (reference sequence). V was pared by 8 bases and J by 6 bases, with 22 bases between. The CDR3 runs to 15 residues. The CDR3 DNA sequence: TGTGCCAGCCGCCCGCCGCGCAGGGACTTTGATGGCTACACCTTC. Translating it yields CASRPPRRDFDGYTF.

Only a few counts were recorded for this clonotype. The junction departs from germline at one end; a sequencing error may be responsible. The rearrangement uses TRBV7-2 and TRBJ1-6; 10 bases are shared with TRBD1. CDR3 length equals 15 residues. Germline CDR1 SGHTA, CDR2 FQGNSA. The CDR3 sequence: CASSPRDRGNSPLHF. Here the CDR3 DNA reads TGTGCTAGCAGCCCCCGGGACAGGGGTAATTCACCCCTCCACTTT.

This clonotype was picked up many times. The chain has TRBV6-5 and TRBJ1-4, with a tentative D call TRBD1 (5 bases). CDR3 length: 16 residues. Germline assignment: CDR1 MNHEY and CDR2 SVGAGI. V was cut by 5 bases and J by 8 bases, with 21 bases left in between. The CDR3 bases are TGTGCCAGCAGTCCCGGGGTTGGGACTGAGGGAGAAAAACTGTTTTTT. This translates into CASSPGVGTEGEKLFF.